The entry below gives a single T cell receptor (beta chain) sequence along with its context. Germline V CDR1 and CDR2: ENHRY, SYGVKD. V shed 0 bases and J shed 4 bases, with 13 bases lying between them. The CDR3 is made up of 16 amino acids. This entry is derived from a study of blood T cell repertoires in COVID-19. Profiling relied on immunoSEQ multiplex PCR, and the TCRdb table lists in-frame clones only, not all of them. The sample includes about 220,000 clones, roughly 85% of them seen just once. Sequencing was performed on peripheral blood. The genes are TRBV10-3 and TRBJ1-3; D not resolved. The TCR sequence derives from a woman in her 70s with COVID-19, enrolled during active disease. The CDR3 spells CAISESRGRAGNTIYF. Here the CDR3 DNA reads TGTGCCATCAGTGAGTCCAGAGGCCGAGCAGGAAACACCATATATTTT.